This T cell receptor beta chain was sequenced for a study of T-cell memory formation after mild COVID-19. Study in general: Most TCR clusters belonged to a single donor. General study findings and limits: A balance of CD4 and CD8 characterized clones contracting day 15 to 85, whereas later expanders leaned CD4+. Researchers could not confirm that second-wave clones peaking on day 37 targeted SARS-CoV-2.

CDR3 length equals 17 residues. The V segment lost 6 bases and the J segment 4 bases; nucleotides outside the gene matches: 12. Concerning this clonotype: The antigen is undetermined.

TCRdb recomputed calls from the 5' RACE reads with MiXCR, one row per CDR3 protein. The sample lists roughly 350,000 distinct CDR3 sequences; under 25% were seen once. The origin of this receptor is an adult woman who had mild COVID-19 (a few samples of this study predate the infection). Cell type and time point are not known. Input material: PBMCs or a T cell subset sorted from them (not recorded which). V and J are TRBV12-3 or TRBV12-4 and TRBJ2-3; 11 bases match TRBD2. DNA of the CDR3: TGTGCCAGCAGCTTACATCTGACTAGCGGGGACGCAGATACGCAGTATTTT. Translating gives CASSLHLTSGDADTQYF.